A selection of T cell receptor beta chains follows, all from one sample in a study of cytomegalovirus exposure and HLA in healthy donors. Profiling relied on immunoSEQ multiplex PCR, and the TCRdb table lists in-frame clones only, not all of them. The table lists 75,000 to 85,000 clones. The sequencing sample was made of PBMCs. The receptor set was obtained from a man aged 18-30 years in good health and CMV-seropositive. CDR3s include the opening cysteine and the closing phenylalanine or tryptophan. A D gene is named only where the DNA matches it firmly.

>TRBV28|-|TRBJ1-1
TGTGCCAGCAGTTTAATGCGCGGCGGAGGCGCTGAAGCTTTCTTT
CASSLMRGGGAEAFF
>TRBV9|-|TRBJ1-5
TGTGCCAGCAGCGGGACAGTTAGCAATCAGCCCCAGCATTTT
CASSGTVSNQPQHF
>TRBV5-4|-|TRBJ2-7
TGTGCCAGCAGCCGCAATACGGCCTACGAGCAGTACTTC
CASSRNTAYEQYF
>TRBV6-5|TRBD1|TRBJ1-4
TGTGCCAGCAGTTACTCGAGTCAGGGGGTTGAAAAACTGTTTTTT
CASSYSSQGVEKLFF
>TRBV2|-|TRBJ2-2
TGTGCCAGCAATCTTGGGGGGACCGGGGAGCTGTTTTTT
CASNLGGTGELFF
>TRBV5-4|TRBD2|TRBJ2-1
TGTGCCAGCGGCACAAGACTAGCGGACAATGAGCAGTTCTTC
CASGTRLADNEQFF
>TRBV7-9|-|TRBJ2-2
TGTGCCAGCAGACCGGGATGGGGTGAGACTAGAAACACCGGGGAGCTGTTTTTT
CASRPGWGETRNTGELFF
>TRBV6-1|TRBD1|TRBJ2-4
TGTGCCAGCAGTGCCGGATACAGGGGGCGCTCGGAAAACATTCAGTACTTC
CASSAGYRGRSENIQYF
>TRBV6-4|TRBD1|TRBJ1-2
TGTGCCAGCAGGACAGGGCTCTATGGCTACACCTTC
CASRTGLYGYTF
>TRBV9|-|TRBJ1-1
TGTGCCAGCAGCGTTGGTGGGGGGGCTGAAGCTTTCTTT
CASSVGGGAEAFF
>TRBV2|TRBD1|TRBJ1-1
TGTGCCAGCAGCGGGGACAGGGAATCTGAAGCTTTCTTT
CASSGDRESEAFF
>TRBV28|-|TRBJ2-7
TGTGCCAGCTGGGGGGTGGGGGAACGCTGGGACGAGCAGTACTTC
CASWGVGERWDEQYF
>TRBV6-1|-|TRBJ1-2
TGTGCCAGCAGTGAGACGGGGAACTATGGCTACACCTTC
CASSETGNYGYTF
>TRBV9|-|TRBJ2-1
TGTGCCAGCAGCGTAGGAGGGCCGATCTCCTACAATGAGCAGTTCTTC
CASSVGGPISYNEQFF
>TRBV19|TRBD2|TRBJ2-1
TGTGCCAGTAGCTGGGCTAGCGGGAACGATGAGCAGTTCTTC
CASSWASGNDEQFF
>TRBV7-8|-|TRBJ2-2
TGTGCCAGCAGCTTAACTTTGCTAGCAGATACTTCCGGGGAGCTGTTTTTT
CASSLTLLADTSGELFF
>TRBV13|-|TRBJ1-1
TGTGCCAGCAGCCGGAACACTGAAGCTTTCTTT
CASSRNTEAFF
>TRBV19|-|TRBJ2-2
TGTGCCAGTAGTTCACAGGGAAAATCGAACACCGGGGAGCTGTTTTTT
CASSSQGKSNTGELFF
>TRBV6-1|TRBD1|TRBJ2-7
TGTGCCAGCAGTGAAGGGGACAGGGCAAACTACGAGCAGTACTTC
CASSEGDRANYEQYF
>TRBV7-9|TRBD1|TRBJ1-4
TGTGCCAGCAGCTCCGGACAGGGACTGCCAACTAATGAAAAACTGTTTTTT
CASSSGQGLPTNEKLFF
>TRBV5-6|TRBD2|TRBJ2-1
TGTGCCAGCAGCTTGAGGACTAGAGGATGGTACAATGAGCAGTTCTTC
CASSLRTRGWYNEQFF
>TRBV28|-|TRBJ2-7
TGTGCCAGCAGTTCCTACGTTAGCGGCAGCTCCTACGAGCAGTACTTC
CASSSYVSGSSYEQYF
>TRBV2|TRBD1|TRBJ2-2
TGTGCCAGCAGTGAAAGGACAGGCGACACCGGGGAGCTGTTTTTT
CASSERTGDTGELFF
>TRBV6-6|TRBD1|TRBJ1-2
TGTGCCAGCAGTGTGGACAGGGACGACTATGGCTACACCTTC
CASSVDRDDYGYTF
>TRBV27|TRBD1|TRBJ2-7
TGTGCCAGCAGTTCCGGGACAGGGATACACGAGCAGTACTTC
CASSSGTGIHEQYF
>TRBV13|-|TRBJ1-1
TGTGCCAGCAGCCCGGAGGGCCAAGGGGTCTTCCGAGCTTTCTTT
CASSPEGQGVFRAFF
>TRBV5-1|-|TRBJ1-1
TGCGCCAGCAGCTTGGAACAGGGCAGCATGAACACTGAAGCTTTCTTT
CASSLEQGSMNTEAFF
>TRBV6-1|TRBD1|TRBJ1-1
TGTGCCAGCAGCAGAGGGGACAGTGAAGCTTTCTTT
CASSRGDSEAFF
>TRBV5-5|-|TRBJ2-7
TGTGCCAGCAGCTTGGCGAACGACAGAATCCTCTACGAGCAGTACTTC
CASSLANDRILYEQYF
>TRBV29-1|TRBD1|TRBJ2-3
TGCAGCGTTGAATGGACAGGGCCGTACCTGGATACGCAGTATTTT
CSVEWTGPYLDTQYF
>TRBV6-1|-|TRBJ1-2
TGTGCCAGCAGTGGGGTATTGGCACAGGGAGGGTATGGCTACACCTTC
CASSGVLAQGGYGYTF
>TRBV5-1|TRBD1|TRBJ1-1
TGCGCCAGCAGCTTGTGGGACAGGGGTACCACTGAAGCTTTCTTT
CASSLWDRGTTEAFF
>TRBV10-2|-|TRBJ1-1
TGCGCCAGCAGTGAGGGGGGCCGCGACGAAGCTTTCTTT
CASSEGGRDEAFF
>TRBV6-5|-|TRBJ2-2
TGTGCCAGCAAGGCCCCGGACTACGATTCCGGGGAGCTGTTTTTT
CASKAPDYDSGELFF
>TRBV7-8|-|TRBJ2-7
TGTGCCAGCAGCTTAAGTCGGAAAGGGGGTCTTAGGGAGCAGTACTTC
CASSLSRKGGLREQYF
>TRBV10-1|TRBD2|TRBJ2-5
TGCGCCAGCATACGGCGGGAGGCAAAGCAGGGGACCCAGTACTTC
CASIRREAKQGTQYF
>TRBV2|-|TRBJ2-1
TGTGCCAGCACCGGCGGATACAATGAGCAGTTCTTC
CASTGGYNEQFF
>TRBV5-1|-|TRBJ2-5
TGCGCCAGCAGCAGCGGACTACCCCAAGAGACCCAGTACTTC
CASSSGLPQETQYF
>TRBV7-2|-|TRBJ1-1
TGTGCCAGCAGTATGCGGGGGACGATACTAGCTTTCTTT
CASSMRGTILAFF
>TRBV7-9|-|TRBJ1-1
TGTGCCAGCAGCTTAAGGGCCCGGGGAACTGAAGCTTTCTTT
CASSLRARGTEAFF
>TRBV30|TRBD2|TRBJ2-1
TGTGCCTGGAGTGCAGGGACTAGCAATGAGCAGTTCTTC
CAWSAGTSNEQFF
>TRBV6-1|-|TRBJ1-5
TGTGCCAGCATTCAGGGTGGGTCGCAGCCCCAGCATTTT
CASIQGGSQPQHF
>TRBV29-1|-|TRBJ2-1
TGCAGCGTTGGGAGTACCTCACCCGACAATGAGCAGTTCTTC
CSVGSTSPDNEQFF
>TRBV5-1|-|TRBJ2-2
TGCGCCAGCAGCTTGAATAGTAACACCGGGGAGCTGTTTTTT
CASSLNSNTGELFF
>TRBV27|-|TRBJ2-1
TGTGCCAGCAGTACGTCCCCCCAGGCGAACTACAATGAGCAGTTCTTC
CASSTSPQANYNEQFF
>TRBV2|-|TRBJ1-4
TGTGCCAGCACCGCCGGGATAGGGTTCTCTTATGAAAAACTGTTTTTT
CASTAGIGFSYEKLFF
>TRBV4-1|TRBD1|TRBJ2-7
TGCGCCAGCAGCCGACAAGCGACAGGGGGAGCCTACGAGCAGTACTTC
CASSRQATGGAYEQYF